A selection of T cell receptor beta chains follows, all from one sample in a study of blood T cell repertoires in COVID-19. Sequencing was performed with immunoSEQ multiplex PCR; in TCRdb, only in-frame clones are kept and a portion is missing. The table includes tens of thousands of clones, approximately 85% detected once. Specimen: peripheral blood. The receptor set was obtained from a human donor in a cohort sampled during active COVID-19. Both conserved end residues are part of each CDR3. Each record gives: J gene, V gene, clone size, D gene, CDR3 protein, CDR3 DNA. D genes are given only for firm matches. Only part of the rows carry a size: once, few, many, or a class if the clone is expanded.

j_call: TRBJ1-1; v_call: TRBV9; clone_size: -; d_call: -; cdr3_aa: CASSVGIGQGIMDTEAFF; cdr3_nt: TGTGCCAGCAGCGTAGGGATAGGGCAGGGCATTATGGACACTGAAGCTTTCTTT
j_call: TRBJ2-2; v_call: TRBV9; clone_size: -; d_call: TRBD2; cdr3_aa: CASSFGTSVPGELFF; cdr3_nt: TGTGCCAGCAGCTTTGGGACTAGCGTTCCCGGGGAGCTGTTTTTT
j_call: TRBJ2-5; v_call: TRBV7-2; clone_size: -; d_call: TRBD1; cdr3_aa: CASSHQGQGEKETQYF; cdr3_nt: TGTGCCAGCAGCCACCAGGGACAGGGAGAGAAGGAGACCCAGTACTTC
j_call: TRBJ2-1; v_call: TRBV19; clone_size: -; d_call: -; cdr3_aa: CASSIIRGAGRVDEQFF; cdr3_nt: TGTGCCAGTAGTATAATTCGTGGCGCGGGAAGGGTCGATGAGCAGTTCTTC
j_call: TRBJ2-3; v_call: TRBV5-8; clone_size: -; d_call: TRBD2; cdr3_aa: CASSLVVASGRDTQYF; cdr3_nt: TGTGCCAGCAGCTTGGTGGTGGCTAGCGGGAGAGATACGCAGTATTTT
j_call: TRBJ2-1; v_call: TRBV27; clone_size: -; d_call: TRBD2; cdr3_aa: CASSLSGSDEQFF; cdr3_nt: TGTGCCAGCAGTTTAAGCGGGAGCGATGAGCAGTTCTTC
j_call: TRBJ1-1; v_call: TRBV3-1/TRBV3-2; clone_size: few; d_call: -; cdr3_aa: CASSPGGGTEAFF; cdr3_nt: TGTGCCAGCAGCCCTGGGGGGGGAACTGAAGCTTTCTTT
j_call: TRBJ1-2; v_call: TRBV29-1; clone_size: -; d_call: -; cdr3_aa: CSVVGDRSNGYTF; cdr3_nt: TGCAGCGTTGTGGGTGACAGATCTAATGGCTACACCTTC
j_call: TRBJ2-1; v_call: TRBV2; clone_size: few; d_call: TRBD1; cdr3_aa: CASTQDRLHRGFF; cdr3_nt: TGTGCCAGCACCCAGGACAGGCTACACCGGGGGTTCTTC
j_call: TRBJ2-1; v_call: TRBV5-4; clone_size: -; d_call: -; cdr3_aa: CASSLDVSSYNEQFF; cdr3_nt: TGTGCCAGCAGCTTGGATGTCAGCTCCTACAATGAGCAGTTCTTC
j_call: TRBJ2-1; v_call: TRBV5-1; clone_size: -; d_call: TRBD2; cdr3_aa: CASSGASGWGNEQFF; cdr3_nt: TGCGCCAGCAGCGGGGCTAGCGGGTGGGGCAATGAGCAGTTCTTC
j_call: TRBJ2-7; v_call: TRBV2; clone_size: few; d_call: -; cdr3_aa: CASTLAYEQYF; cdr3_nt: TGTGCCAGTACACTAGCATACGAGCAGTACTTC
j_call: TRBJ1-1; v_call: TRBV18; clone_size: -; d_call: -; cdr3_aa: CASSPTGVGTEAFF; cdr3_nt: TGTGCCAGCTCACCAACGGGTGTTGGCACTGAAGCTTTCTTT
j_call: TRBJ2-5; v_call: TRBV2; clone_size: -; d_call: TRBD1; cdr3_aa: CASSVGTGGQETQYF; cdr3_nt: TGTGCCAGCAGTGTTGGGACAGGGGGCCAAGAGACCCAGTACTTC
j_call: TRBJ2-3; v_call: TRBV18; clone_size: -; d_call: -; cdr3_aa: CASSPPVTQADTQYF; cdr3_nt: TGTGCCAGCTCACCACCGGTCACACAGGCAGATACGCAGTATTTT
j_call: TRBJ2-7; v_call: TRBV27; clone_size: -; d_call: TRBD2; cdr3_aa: CASSPGTSGTYEQYF; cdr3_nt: TGTGCCAGCAGTCCCGGGACTAGCGGGACCTACGAGCAGTACTTC
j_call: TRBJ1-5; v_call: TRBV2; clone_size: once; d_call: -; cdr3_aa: CASSVYSNQPQHF; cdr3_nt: TGTGCCAGCAGCGTTTATAGCAATCAGCCCCAGCATTTT
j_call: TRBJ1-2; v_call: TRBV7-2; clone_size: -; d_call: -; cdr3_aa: CASSLRRDYGYTF; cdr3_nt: TGTGCCAGCAGCTTAAGGCGGGACTATGGCTACACCTTC
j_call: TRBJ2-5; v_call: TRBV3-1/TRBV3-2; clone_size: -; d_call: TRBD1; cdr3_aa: CASSTRTGEVETQYF; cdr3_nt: TGTGCCAGCAGCACCCGGACAGGGGAAGTAGAGACCCAGTACTTC
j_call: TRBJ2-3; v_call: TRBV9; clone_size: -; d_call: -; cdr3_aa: CASSVAGRATDTQYF; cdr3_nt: TGTGCCAGCAGCGTAGCTGGCAGGGCCACAGATACGCAGTATTTT
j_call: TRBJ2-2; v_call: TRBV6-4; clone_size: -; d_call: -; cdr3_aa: CASSDRETGELFF; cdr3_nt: TGTGCCAGCAGTGATAGAGAGACCGGGGAGCTGTTTTTT
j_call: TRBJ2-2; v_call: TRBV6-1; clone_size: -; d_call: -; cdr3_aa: CASREGTQNTGELFF; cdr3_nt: TGTGCCAGCAGGGAAGGGACTCAAAACACCGGGGAGCTGTTTTTT
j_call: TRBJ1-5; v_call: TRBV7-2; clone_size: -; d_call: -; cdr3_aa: CASSLARSTAMRQPQHF; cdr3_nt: TGTGCCAGCAGCTTAGCGAGATCGACAGCAATGCGTCAGCCCCAGCATTTT
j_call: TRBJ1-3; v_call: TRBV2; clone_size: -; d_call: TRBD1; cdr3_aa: CASSLDRVNGNTIYF; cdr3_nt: TGTGCCAGCAGTCTTGACAGGGTAAATGGAAACACCATATATTTT
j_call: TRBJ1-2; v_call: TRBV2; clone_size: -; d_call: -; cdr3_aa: CASSALGSYGYTF; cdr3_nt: TGTGCCAGCAGCGCCTTGGGCAGCTATGGCTACACCTTC
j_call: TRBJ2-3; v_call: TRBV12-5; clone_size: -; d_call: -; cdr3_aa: CASGLVREGGGDTQYF; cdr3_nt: TGTGCTAGTGGTTTGGTACGCGAGGGAGGGGGAGATACGCAGTATTTT
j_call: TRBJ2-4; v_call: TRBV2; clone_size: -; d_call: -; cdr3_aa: CASTPQGSKNIQYF; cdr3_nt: TGTGCCAGCACTCCACAGGGATCCAAAAACATTCAGTACTTC
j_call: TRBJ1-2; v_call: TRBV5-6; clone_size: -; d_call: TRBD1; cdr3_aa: CASSFNRGLGGYTF; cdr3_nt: TGTGCCAGCAGCTTCAACAGGGGGCTGGGCGGCTACACCTTC
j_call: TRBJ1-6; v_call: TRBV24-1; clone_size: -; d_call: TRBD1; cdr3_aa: CATSDQQTGGYNSPLHF; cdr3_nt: TGTGCCACCAGTGATCAGCAGACAGGGGGCTATAATTCACCCCTCCACTTT
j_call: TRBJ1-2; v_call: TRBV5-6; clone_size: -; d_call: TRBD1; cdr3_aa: CASSIRDRVGNSTF; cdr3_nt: TGTGCCAGCAGCATCCGGGACAGGGTTGGGAATTCCACCTTC
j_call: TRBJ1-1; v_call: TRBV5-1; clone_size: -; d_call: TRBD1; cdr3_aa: CASRAGGAAEAFF; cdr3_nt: TGCGCCAGCCGCGCAGGGGGCGCAGCTGAAGCTTTCTTT
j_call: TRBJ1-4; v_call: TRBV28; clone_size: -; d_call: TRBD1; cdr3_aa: CASSPGDSATNEKLFF; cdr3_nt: TGTGCCAGCAGTCCGGGGGACAGTGCAACTAATGAAAAACTGTTTTTT
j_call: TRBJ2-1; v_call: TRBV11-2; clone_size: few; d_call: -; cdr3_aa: CASSLAGAHNEQFF; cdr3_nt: TGTGCCAGCAGCTTAGCGGGAGCCCACAATGAGCAGTTCTTC
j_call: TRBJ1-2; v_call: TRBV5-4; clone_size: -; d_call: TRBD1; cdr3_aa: CASSSGQLYGYTF; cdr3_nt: TGTGCCAGCAGCTCGGGACAGCTCTATGGCTACACCTTC